This TCR beta chain appears in the sequencing data of a study of T cell responses to AZD1222 COVID-19 vaccine. As concerns this clone: Its antigen remains unknown.

Libraries were prepared by immunoSEQ multiplex PCR; TCRdb keeps only in-frame clonotypes and omits some of them. The sample has about 110,000 clones; roughly 92% are singletons. Points from the study as a whole: Repertoires were collected only later (after the peak T cell response had occurred).

Germline values: CDR1 SEHNR, CDR2 FQNEAQ (reference sequence). The CDR3 contains 15 residues. V was cut by 5 bases and J by 5 bases, with 13 bases left in between. Sequenced here: peripheral blood, sampled on day 0 of AZD1222 vaccination. The source is an adult in good health. The rearrangement links TRBV7-9 to TRBJ1-6; D gene unclear. CDR3 sequence: CASSPSFLDNSPLHF. CDR3 in DNA: TGTGCCAGCAGCCCCTCCTTTTTGGATAATTCACCCCTCCACTTT.